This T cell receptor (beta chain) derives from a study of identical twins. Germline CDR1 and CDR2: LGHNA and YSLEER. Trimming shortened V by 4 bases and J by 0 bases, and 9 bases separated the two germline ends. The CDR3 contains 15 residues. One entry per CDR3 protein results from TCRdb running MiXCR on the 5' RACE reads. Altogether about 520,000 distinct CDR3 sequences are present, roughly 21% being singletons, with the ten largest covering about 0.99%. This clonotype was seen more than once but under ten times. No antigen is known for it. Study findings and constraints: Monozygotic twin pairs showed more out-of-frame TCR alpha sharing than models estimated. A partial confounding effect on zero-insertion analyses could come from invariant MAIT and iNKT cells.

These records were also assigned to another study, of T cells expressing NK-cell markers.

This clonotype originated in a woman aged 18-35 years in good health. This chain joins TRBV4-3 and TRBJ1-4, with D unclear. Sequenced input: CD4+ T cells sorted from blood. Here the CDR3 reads CASSPRAATNEKLFF. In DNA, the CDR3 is TGCGCCAGCAGCCCACGAGCGGCAACTAATGAAAAACTGTTTTTT.